One sample yielded the 9 T cell receptor beta chains listed below, sequenced in a study of T cells after yellow fever vaccination. TCRdb analysed the 5' RACE reads with MiXCR anew, one entry per CDR3 protein. There are under 200,000 distinct CDR3 sequences in the sample; more than 9.5% occur only once, and 30% to 45% lies in the top ten. The sample in question was CD8+ T cells sorted from PBMCs, obtained 15 days after the yellow fever booster vaccination. These receptors were collected from a man aged 18-30 years who received the YFV17D yellow fever vaccine.

The genes are TRBV5-6 and TRBJ1-1; 8 bases align to TRBD1. The germline CDR1 and CDR2 sequences are SGHDT and YYEEEE. The V and J ends lost 6 bases and 5 bases, in that order; junction bases with no gene match: 6. The CDR3 has 13 amino acids. The CDR3 region has the DNA TGTGCCAGCAAACAGGGGGGATTGACTGAAGCTTTCTTT. Translated: CASKQGGLTEAFF.

The rearrangement links TRBV7-2 to TRBJ2-1, with 9 bases lining up with TRBD2. Germline V gene data show CDR1 as SGHTA and CDR2 as FQGNSA. J was trimmed by 8 bases and V by 11 bases; bases with no gene match: 16. The CDR3 runs to 15 residues. The CDR3 sequence: CASTLWAGGFYEQFF. The CDR3 nucleotides read TGTGCCTCTACACTGTGGGCGGGGGGGTTTTATGAGCAGTTCTTC.

Only a few counts were recorded for this clonotype. This rearrangement joins TRBV20-1 to TRBJ2-7, with a possible D match to TRBD1 (5 bases). The V and J ends lost 0 bases and 7 bases respectively, with 19 bases between them. Germline CDR1 DFQATT, CDR2 SNEGSKA (reference sequence). This CDR3 contains 15 residues. The CDR3 coding sequence is TGCAGTGCTAGAGAGTACGACAGTGGCCCTTTAGAGCAGTACTTC. Protein product: CSAREYDSGPLEQYF.

There are a few counts of this clonotype. The chain carries TRBV7-2 and TRBJ2-5; D may be TRBD2 (6 bases). Trimming left V 4 bases short and J 0 bases short, with 12 bases between. The CDR3 has 15 residues. Germline values: CDR1 SGHTA, CDR2 FQGNSA. The chain's CDR3 is CASSSSWGDQETQYF. The CDR3 bases are TGTGCCAGCAGCTCTAGTTGGGGGGACCAAGAGACCCAGTACTTC.

This clonotype has at least ten counts. Here the CDR3 reads CASSPEGNQPQHF. In DNA form, the CDR3 reads TGTGCCAGCAGCCCCGAGGGCAATCAGCCCCAGCATTTT. This chain joins TRBV6-5 and TRBJ1-5; D ambiguous. Trimming cost V 6 bases and J 2 bases, with 8 bases left between them. Per the germline V gene, CDR1 is MNHEY and CDR2 is SVGAGI. This CDR3 spans 13 amino acids.

The chain combines TRBV6-1 with TRBJ2-7; perhaps TRBD1 as D (5 bases). Trimming shortened V by 4 bases and J by 4 bases, and 8 bases separated the two germline ends. This CDR3 comprises 12 residues. CDR1 is MNHNS, CDR2 SASEGT, per germline. The CDR3 nucleotides read TGTGCCAGCAGTGTACAGGAATACGAGCAGTACGTC. Amino acids: CASSVQEYEQYV.

The chain employs TRBV4-1 and TRBJ2-5, with TRBD1 matching 9 bases. With V trimmed by 4 bases and J by 3 bases, 6 bases remained unmatched. Germline V gene lookup returns CDR1 MGHRA and CDR2 YSYEKL. This CDR3 comprises 15 residues. The CDR3 region has the DNA TGCGCCAGCAGCCTGTTCTGGACAGGGGAAGAGACCCAGTACTTC. Protein product: CASSLFWTGEETQYF.

This clonotype turned up a few times. This chain uses TRBV6-5 with TRBJ2-5, with 7 positions matching TRBD2. Germline assignment: CDR1 MNHEY and CDR2 SVGAGI. V lost 6 bases, J lost 2 bases, and 9 bases stayed unmatched. This CDR3 has 15 residues. CDR3 sequence reads: CASSRSVGGQETQYF. For the CDR3, the DNA is TGTGCCAGCAGCCGGTCAGTGGGGGGGCAAGAGACCCAGTACTTC.

The chain combines TRBV7-3 with TRBJ1-1; 8 bases are a match to TRBD1. CDR1 SGHTA and CDR2 FQGTGA come from the germline V gene. V lost 3 bases, J lost 4 bases, and 13 bases stayed unmatched. The CDR3 is 17 amino acids. The CDR3 protein is CASSLSGQVTGVTEAFF. DNA for the CDR3: TGTGCCAGCAGCTTGTCGGGACAGGTGACGGGGGTCACTGAAGCTTTCTTT.